A selection of T cell receptor beta chains follows, all from one sample in a study of tumor and adjacent non-tumor tissue in lung cancer. One entry per CDR3 protein results from TCRdb running MiXCR on the multiplex PCR reads. The sample has over 100,000 distinct CDR3 sequences; about 65% are singletons. Sequenced material: distant non-tumor lung tissue. All receptors derive from a man in his sixties with non-small cell lung cancer. Both conserved end residues are part of each CDR3. The D gene is left open where the match is weak.

>TRBJ2-1|TRBD2|TRBV11-3
CASSSRTSGRARSYNEQFF
>TRBJ2-6|TRBD1|TRBV6-2/TRBV6-3
CASSSHRGSGANVLTF
>TRBJ1-2|NA|TRBV6-2/TRBV6-3
CASGESVYAYSF
>TRBJ2-1|TRBD2|TRBV5-6
CASSYGFRGRIRREWSNEQFF
>TRBJ2-1|TRBD2|TRBV24-1
CATSDQLAGGRNEQFF
>TRBJ2-7|NA|TRBV29-1
CSVDQGNSYEQYF
>TRBJ2-5|TRBD2|TRBV20-1
CSAKRGETQYF
>TRBJ2-6|NA|TRBV11-3
CASSQEGPGANVLAF
>TRBJ1-2|NA|TRBV12-3/TRBV12-4
CASSSANYGYIF
>TRBJ2-5|TRBD2|TRBV12-3/TRBV12-4
CDSSLGLAARQETQYF
>TRBJ2-5|NA|TRBV11-1
CDSSLLHSQETQYF
>TRBJ2-7|NA|TRBV4-2
CASGEEPGNLIEKYF
>TRBJ2-3|TRBD2|TRBV7-9
CATSSLAGGADTQYF
>TRBJ1-5|NA|TRBV28
CASSLWCQPQHF
>TRBJ2-2|NA|TRBV7-9
CASSEQGVWELFF
>TRBJ1-1|NA|TRBV7-8
CTSILGTGAHTEAFF